These T cell receptor beta chains were read from a single sample in a study of blood T cell repertoires in COVID-19. TCRdb's table, derived via immunoSEQ multiplex PCR, lists solely in-frame clones and lacks some. This table holds about 300,000 clones, about 87% found once. The sample consisted of peripheral blood. These receptors all stem from a woman in her thirties or forties who had recovered from COVID-19. The CDR3 runs from the conserved cysteine through the conserved F or W. Fields, in order: CDR3 length, D gene, J gene, V gene, clone size, CDR3 protein, CDR3 DNA. D genes are given only for firm matches. Some rows have no size entry. The others give once, few or many, or a class for an expanded clone.

15 TRBD2 TRBJ2-3 TRBV19 NA CASSILAGDTDTQYF TGTGCCAGTAGTATTCTAGCGGGGGACACAGATACGCAGTATTTT
17 TRBD1 TRBJ2-7 TRBV5-1 NA CASSPRTGGHYSYEQYF TGCGCCAGCAGCCCCCGGACAGGGGGCCATTACTCCTACGAGCAGTACTTC
14 NA TRBJ1-6 TRBV5-1 NA CASSTGHNNSPLHF TGCGCCAGCAGCACGGGACACAATAATTCACCCCTCCACTTT
16 NA TRBJ2-7 TRBV5-1 NA CASSLGRPLGAYEQYF TGCGCCAGCAGCTTGGGCCGACCCCTAGGGGCCTACGAGCAGTACTTC
13 NA TRBJ1-2 TRBV6-5 NA CASSKYRSGGYTF TGTGCCAGCAGTAAATACAGGTCGGGTGGCTACACCTTC
16 NA TRBJ1-2 TRBV15 NA CATSRDLGLRNYGYTF TGTGCCACCAGCAGAGATCTGGGACTCCGTAACTATGGCTACACCTTC
13 TRBD1 TRBJ1-2 TRBV7-3 few CASSPDRGYGYTF TGTGCCAGCAGCCCCGACAGGGGCTATGGCTACACCTTC
16 TRBD2 TRBJ2-3 TRBV7-3 NA CASSSRSGGDTDTQYF TGTGCCAGCAGCTCCCGTAGCGGGGGGGACACAGATACGCAGTATTTT
14 NA TRBJ1-4 TRBV7-8 NA CASSPWGGAEKLFF TGTGCCAGCAGCCCTTGGGGGGGGGCTGAAAAACTGTTTTTT
17 NA TRBJ2-7 TRBV4-3 NA CASSRQGGGTGPYEQYF TGCGCCAGCAGCCGCCAAGGGGGTGGCACAGGGCCCTACGAGCAGTACTTC
17 TRBD2 TRBJ2-1 TRBV29-1 NA CSGTGTSGGNAYNEQFF TGCAGCGGAACCGGGACTAGCGGGGGGAATGCGTACAATGAGCAGTTCTTC